The T cell receptor beta chain under discussion was sequenced for a study of beta chain features in type 1 diabetes. In the study overall: Healthy donors resembled patients in age, gender and cell yields. Findings and limits, study-wide: Equally in patients and controls, shorter templates might have been favored by PCR. Researchers cautioned that cDNA sequencing could over-represent cells with high TCR expression.

This clone was seen more than once but under ten times. Its antigen remains unidentified. Cell sorting via CD45RO/CCR7/CD25/CD127/CD95/CD27 was performed to obtain CD4+ naive, central memory, regulatory and stem cell-like memory cells. Reverse transcription of all isolated RNA meant that expressed TCRB transcripts were sequenced. Measured with immunoSEQ multiplex PCR; TCRdb has only the in-frame clones, and not every one. The table has roughly 300,000 clones, roughly 8% seen once; the top ten hold less than 0.5%. The germline CDR1 and CDR2 sequences are SNHLY and FYNNEI. The CDR3 contains 15 residues. After removal of 6 bases from V and 5 bases from J, the junction contained 10 bases not matched to a gene.

This clonotype originated in a woman in her late teens or twenties in good health. The sequencing sample was made of central memory CD4+ T cells from blood. This chain uses TRBV2 with TRBJ2-1; 7 bases match TRBD2. CDR3 sequence (DNA): TGTGCCAGCAGGGTAACTAGCGCCGAAAACAATGAGCAGTTCTTC. Protein: CASRVTSAENNEQFF.